These T cell receptor beta chains were read from a single sample in a study of T cell responses to AZD1222 COVID-19 vaccine. Method: immunoSEQ multiplex PCR; TCRdb's copy keeps in-frame clones and lacks some. Here the sample spans some 170,000 clones, 70% to 90% being singletons. Specimen: peripheral blood, collected 28 days after the second dose of the MenACWY control vaccine. The receptors here all came from an adult who received the MenACWY meningococcal vaccine as a control. The conserved cysteine and the conserved F or W are not part of the CDR3 here.

J | V | CDR3
TRBJ2-3 | TRBV5-6 | AIVPKLPTDTQY
TRBJ2-3 | TRBV4-3 | ASSQSRDAQY
TRBJ2-7 | TRBV5-6 | ASSPTSGGQLGSYEQY
TRBJ1-1 | TRBV19 | ATILGAEAF
TRBJ2-2 | TRBV7-2 | ASSPLAGKQSGELF
TRBJ2-7 | TRBV6-5 | ASSYSPQGTAYEQY
TRBJ1-1 | TRBV6-5 | ASSYQGQSTEAF
TRBJ1-2 | TRBV28 | ASTQRGAQPGGYT
TRBJ1-5 | TRBV6-5 | ASSRDRAWNQPQH
TRBJ1-4 | TRBV25-1 | ASSRTGTGDEKLF
TRBJ1-2 | TRBV19 | ASSKTNRDLGYT
TRBJ2-7 | TRBV7-2 | ASSSHSGSSYEQY
TRBJ1-2 | TRBV6-6 | ASRFSTGNYGYT
TRBJ1-6 | TRBV28 | ASSLWQSHSPLH
TRBJ2-3 | TRBV6-2/TRBV6-3 | ASSHGLVGDTQY
TRBJ2-2 | TRBV30 | ALGGANSGNTGELF
TRBJ1-1 | TRBV10-3 | AITPTGRAEAF
TRBJ2-1 | TRBV27 | ASSLPGFNEQF
TRBJ2-1 | TRBV7-2 | ASSPQQWDEQF
TRBJ2-2 | TRBV18 | ASSTGSGRTGELF
TRBJ1-1 | TRBV6-5 | ASSLTRRDTEAF
TRBJ1-1 | TRBV27 | ASSRDRVIRATEAF
TRBJ2-2 | TRBV7-2 | ASSSRSGTGELF
TRBJ1-5 | TRBV7-6 | ASSLDRNQPQH
TRBJ1-1 | TRBV7-2 | ASSPWDRVSTEAF
TRBJ1-1 | TRBV25-1 | ASEEGARTEAF
TRBJ1-4 | TRBV28 | ASVDGATNEKLF
TRBJ1-2 | TRBV29-1 | SVQPKSPGGSYGYT
TRBJ2-3 | TRBV5-1 | ASSLGGPSTDTQY
TRBJ2-7 | TRBV27 | ASSLGATYEQY
TRBJ2-1 | TRBV6-5 | ASSYSGRPYNEQF
TRBJ1-4 | TRBV5-5 | ASSLLGDSAGKLF
TRBJ2-7 | TRBV9 | ASSTSVGHEQY
TRBJ2-7 | TRBV6-2/TRBV6-3 | ASSYSPYEQY
TRBJ1-4 | TRBV7-6 | ASSLEVEEKLF
TRBJ2-1 | TRBV3-1/TRBV3-2 | ASSLDQGLAGRNEQF
TRBJ1-3 | TRBV14 | ASSTQGKGNTIY
TRBJ2-5 | TRBV19 | ASSPRGEETQY
TRBJ1-1 | TRBV5-1 | ASSPEGAVGTEAF
TRBJ2-1 | TRBV3-1/TRBV3-2 | ASSPLAGGPVNYNEQF
TRBJ2-6 | TRBV18 | ASSPLSIDGTGLSGANVLT
TRBJ1-1 | TRBV5-4 | ASSLDRGRTEAF
TRBJ2-7 | TRBV5-1 | ASSPPGQGYHEQY
TRBJ1-5 | TRBV7-2 | ASSPTFGDWPQH
TRBJ2-7 | TRBV27 | ASSPRGFPGTSSYEQY
TRBJ2-5 | TRBV6-5 | ASSWSTGQETQY
TRBJ1-2 | TRBV5-4 | ASSLPQGAKYGYT
TRBJ2-2 | TRBV30 | ACRLQTFTGELF
TRBJ1-2 | TRBV5-6 | ASSSGPLFYGYT
TRBJ2-3 | TRBV6-6 | ASSRPSGGKDTQY
TRBJ2-7 | TRBV11-2 | ASSHRDGNPYEQY